The source of this T cell receptor (beta chain) is a study of T cells in Graves' hyperthyroidism and ophthalmopathy. This clonotype was seen more than once but under ten times. Germline CDR1 and CDR2: SGHTA and FQGNSA. This CDR3 has 13 amino acids. V was clipped by 5 bases and J by 14 bases; unmatched bases: 10. Amplification of TCR beta CDR3 regions was performed using RNA transcripts as template. RT-PCR in the first round (using the HTBI primer set) targeted the TCR CDR3. TCRdb used MiXCR to reprocess the multiplex PCR reads, holding one entry per CDR3 protein. The table lists about 290,000 distinct CDR3 sequences, 15% to 20% of them singletons, with approximately 33% in the top ten.

What was sequenced was blood. The rearrangement uses TRBV7-2 and TRBJ2-1; 9 nucleotides match TRBD2. This receptor was obtained from a man younger than 40 with Graves' hyperthyroidism. CDR3 amino acids: CASSPTSSGEKFF. DNA of the CDR3: TGTGCCAGCAGCCCCACCTCTAGCGGGGAGAAGTTCTTC.